The 23 T cell receptor beta chains below come from one sample, sequenced in a study of regulatory T cells in long-lasting Graves disease. Investigators prepared the TCR beta libraries by applying iRepertoire HTBI primers and Arm-PCR of CDR3 regions. TCRdb passed the multiplex PCR reads through MiXCR, listing each CDR3 protein once. The table has under 250,000 distinct CDR3 sequences, approximately 19% seen once; the top ten hold 12%. Time point of the sample: newly diagnosed GD, antithyroid drugs for less than 3 months. PBMCs provided the RNA from which the TCR library was made. These data also formed part of another study, on T cells in Graves' hyperthyroidism and ophthalmopathy.

The sequencing here drew on peripheral blood mononuclear cells (PBMCs), taken at new diagnosis, from a patient treated with antithyroid drugs. Every receptor here comes from a woman aged 25 to 39 with Graves disease.

This clonotype has at least ten counts. The rearrangement joins TRBV7-9 to TRBJ1-6; D remains unclear. CDR3 length: 12 residues. Per germline, CDR1 SEHNR and CDR2 FQNEAQ (reference sequence). V lost 7 bases and J lost 6, with 7 bases in between. The CDR3 sequence: CASNDPNSPLHF. DNA for the CDR3: TGTGCCAGCAACGACCCTAATTCACCCCTCCACTTT.

The chain joins TRBV6-1 to TRBJ1-4, with D possibly being TRBD1 (6 bases). V was trimmed by 7 bases and J by 5 bases, leaving 17 bases between them. This CDR3 has 15 amino acids. Germline V gives CDR1 MNHNS, CDR2 SASEGT. DNA of the CDR3: TGTGCCAGCACCAAATCGGACAGTACCAATGAAAAACTGTTTTTT. Its translation: CASTKSDSTNEKLFF.

There are a few counts of this clonotype. This chain uses TRBV19 with TRBJ1-2; a weak D match, TRBD1 (5 bases). Germline V gives CDR1 LNHDA, CDR2 SQIVND (reference sequence). Trimming left V 3 bases short and J 8 bases short, with 13 bases between. The CDR3 length is 13 residues. CDR3 loop: CASSMPQGWGYTF. The CDR3 region has the DNA TGTGCCAGTAGTATGCCCCAGGGCTGGGGCTACACCTTC.

This chain joins TRBV10-3 and TRBJ1-5; D not certain. Germline CDR1 is ENHRY and CDR2 is SYGVKD. The CDR3 runs to 13 residues. Trimming cost V 0 bases and J 13 bases, with 13 bases left between them. DNA for the CDR3: TGTGCCATCAGTGAGTCAGTAGTTGGGGATCAGCATTTT. It encodes CAISESVVGDQHF.

This clonotype was found many times. This chain joins TRBV20-1 and TRBJ2-5; a weak D match, TRBD2 (5 bases). CDR1 and CDR2 (germline): DFQATT, SNEGSKA (reference sequence). There are 12 residues in the CDR3. V was clipped by 5 bases and J by 7 bases, with 14 bases between them. The CDR3 spells CSAGVVEGTQYF. DNA of the CDR3: TGCAGTGCTGGGGTCGTTGAGGGGACCCAGTACTTC.

This clonotype has at least ten counts. The chain employs TRBV10-3 and TRBJ1-6; D gene unclear. The CDR3 sequence is 12 residues long. V shed 3 bases and J shed 8 bases, with 5 bases lying between them. The germline CDR1 and CDR2 sequences are ENHRY and SYGVKD. CDR3 region: CAISEHYSPLHF. The CDR3 bases are TGTGCCATCAGTGAACATTATTCACCCCTCCACTTT.

The table lists this clonotype with many counts. This chain links TRBV16 with TRBJ1-1; tentative D call: TRBD1 (5 bases). V dropped 1 base and J dropped 1 base, with 7 bases sitting between them. This CDR3 has 14 amino acids. Looked up from germline, CDR1 is KGHSY and CDR2 is FQNENV. The DNA of the CDR3 is TGTGCCAGCAGCCAATGGGGGTCGAACACTGAAGCTTTCTTT. Amino acid sequence: CASSQWGSNTEAFF.

In its sample, this clonotype was seen many times. The chain has TRBV18 and TRBJ2-7; D is uncertain. With 2 bases removed from V and 3 bases from J, the gap between germline ends came to 5 bases. The germline gives CDR1 KGHSH, CDR2 LQKENI. This CDR3 has 12 residues. The CDR3 protein is CASSPESYEQYF. Here the CDR3 DNA reads TGTGCCAGCTCACCAGAGAGCTACGAGCAGTACTTC.

This clonotype has a count of ten or more. The CDR3 bases are TGCAGTGCTAGACCGGCAGGGGGCTACGAGCAGTACTTC. The encoded protein is CSARPAGGYEQYF. This chain uses TRBV20-1 with TRBJ2-7; 7 bases match TRBD1. Germline CDR1 reads DFQATT; CDR2 reads SNEGSKA (reference sequence). J lost 3 bases, V lost 2 bases, and 4 bases had no gene match. The CDR3 sequence is 13 residues long.

This clonotype appeared many times. For the CDR3, the DNA is TGCGCCAGCAGCCCCGTCCCCACAGGGGGAAACACTGAAGCTTTCTTT. It yields the protein CASSPVPTGGNTEAFF. The chain couples TRBV5-1 to TRBJ1-1; 8 bases fit TRBD1. The CDR3 runs 16 residues. Germline CDR1 reads SGHRS; CDR2 reads YFSETQ. V trimming: 4 bases; J trimming: 2 bases; junction bases outside the gene matches: 10.

The chain links TRBV7-9 to TRBJ2-3, with TRBD2 matching over 8 bases. This CDR3 region has 15 residues. The ends lost 6 bases at V and 3 bases at J; junction bases unmatched: 8. Looked up from germline, CDR1 is SEHNR and CDR2 is FQNEAQ (reference sequence). DNA of the CDR3: TGTGCCAGCAGTTCGCCGGGACTAGGGACAGATACGCAGTATTTT. It specifies CASSSPGLGTDTQYF.

This clonotype has at least ten counts. DNA for the CDR3: TGTGCCAGTAGTAAGCCCTCCCGACCGGGGACAGGGCACGAGCAGTACTTC. Translation gives CASSKPSRPGTGHEQYF. The chain links TRBV19 to TRBJ2-7, with TRBD1 matching over 9 bases. The CDR3 totals 17 residues. The trim removed 4 bases at V and 5 bases at J, leaving 15 bases unmatched. CDR1 is LNHDA, CDR2 SQIVND, per germline (reference sequence).

This clonotype has a count of ten or more. The CDR3 DNA follows: TGTGCCTGGAGTGTCCAGGGGGCTTGGAGTAACTATGGCTACACCTTC. Residues: CAWSVQGAWSNYGYTF. This chain joins TRBV30 and TRBJ1-2, with 8 nucleotides matching TRBD1. The CDR3 extends over 16 amino acids. Losses at the gene ends were 0 bases for V and 1 base for J; bases not matched to a gene: 7. Germline V lookup: CDR1 GTSNPN, CDR2 SVGIG (reference sequence).

This clonotype was seen at least ten times. V usage is TRBV27 and J usage is TRBJ2-1; no reliable D call. The CDR3 contains 13 residues. Germline CDR1 reads MNHEY; CDR2 reads SMNVEV (reference sequence). V shed 3 bases and J shed 2 bases, with 5 bases lying between them. The CDR3 loop reads CASSFPPYNEQFF. Written as DNA, the CDR3 is TGTGCCAGCAGTTTCCCGCCCTACAATGAGCAGTTCTTC.

With respect to this clonotype: One junction end disagrees with the germline gene, perhaps due to a read error. The V gene is TRBV6-1, the J gene TRBJ1-5; 11 bases match TRBD1. The CDR3 is made up of 17 amino acids. Germline V gene lookup returns CDR1 MNHNS and CDR2 SASEGT. The CDR3: CVSRGPGQGVGNQPQHF. DNA of the CDR3: TGTGTCAGCAGAGGCCCGGGACAGGGGGTCGGAAATCAGCCCCAGCATTTT.

This clonotype was counted at least ten times. V is TRBV6-1 and J is TRBJ2-6, with a weak D call TRBD1 (6 bases). CDR1 is MNHNS and CDR2 is SASEGT in the germline V gene. The CDR3 spans 15 residues. Trimming pared 7 bases from V and 1 base from J, leaving 11 bases between. The CDR3 region is CASTIQGSGANVLTF. The CDR3 nucleotides are TGTGCCAGCACGATACAGGGTTCTGGGGCCAACGTCCTGACTTTC.

The chain couples TRBV7-2 to TRBJ2-1; 11 bases agree with TRBD2. The length of the CDR3 is 15 residues. The germline CDR1 and CDR2 sequences are SGHTA and FQGNSA. The ends lost 4 bases at V and 8 bases at J; junction bases unmatched: 7. CDR3 amino acids: CASSSGIAGGYEQFF. In nucleotides, the CDR3 is TGTGCCAGCAGCTCTGGGATAGCGGGAGGGTATGAGCAGTTCTTC.

Turning to this clonotype: A single base separates this from a much larger clone, so it may be a read error. Since the CDR3 does not end with the conserved phenylalanine or tryptophan, this likely comes from a read error. The chain recombines TRBV18 with TRBJ2-5, with 9 bases fitting TRBD1. CDR3 length: 14 amino acids. J was trimmed by 3 bases and V by 4 bases; bases with no gene match: 3. Germline V lookup: CDR1 KGHSH, CDR2 LQKENI. Here the CDR3 reads CASSRDRGEETQYC. DNA of the CDR3: TGTGCCAGCTCACGCGACAGGGGGGAAGAGACCCAGTACTGC.

This clonotype was observed many times. The chain links TRBV7-2 to TRBJ2-1; 8 bases fit TRBD2. Germline V lookup: CDR1 SGHTA, CDR2 FQGNSA. The CDR3 sequence is 14 residues long. Germline trimming cut 6 bases from V and 5 bases from J; bases unmatched to any gene: 6. The CDR3, as DNA: TGTGCCAGCAGTTTTGGCGGGGGGAACAATGAGCAGTTCTTC. Translating gives CASSFGGGNNEQFF.

With respect to this clonotype: It is likely a read error, because the conserved phenylalanine at the end of the CDR3 is missing. The rearrangement uses TRBV11-2 and TRBJ2-5; D is possibly TRBD1 or TRBD2 (5 bases each). The CDR3 is made up of 13 amino acids. Per germline, CDR1 SGHAT and CDR2 FQNNGV. V gave up 6 bases and J gave up 8 bases, with 16 bases separating them. CDR3: CASSPGALSTQYC. In DNA form, the CDR3 reads TGTGCCAGCAGTCCCGGGGCCCTGAGCACCCAGTACTGC.

The sample holds many counts of this clonotype. The V gene is TRBV7-6, the J gene TRBJ2-7, with 11 positions matching TRBD2. Trimming removed 8 bases from V and 5 bases from J; junction bases left unmatched: 8. The CDR3 length is 14 residues. Germline CDR1 and CDR2: SGHVS and FNYEAQ. CDR3 sequence reads: CASVVTSGSDEQYF. CDR3 coding DNA: TGTGCCAGCGTGGTAACTAGCGGGAGCGACGAGCAGTACTTC.

The chain couples TRBV5-5 to TRBJ2-3, with D possibly matching TRBD1 (5 bases). This CDR3 comprises 15 residues. Germline values: CDR1 SGHKS, CDR2 YYEKEE (reference sequence). Trimming left V 0 bases short and J 4 bases short, with 12 bases between. The CDR3 DNA is TGTGCCAGCAGCTTGGTCACAGGTAGGCCAGATACGCAGTATTTT. It translates to CASSLVTGRPDTQYF. Full variable domain (rest looked up from reference TRBV5-5 and TRBJ2-3): DAGVTQSPTHLIKTRGQQVTLRCSPISGHKSVSWYQQVLGQGPQFIFQYYEKEERGRGNFPDRFSARQFPNYSSELNVNALLLGDSALYLCASSLVTGRPDTQYFGPGTRLTVL.

This clonotype showed up many times. This chain connects TRBV5-1 to TRBJ1-4; unclear D gene. The J call may be wrong; the DNA end is better matched by TRBJ2-2. The CDR3 length is 14 residues. Germline V CDR1 and CDR2: SGHRS, YFSETQ. CDR3 amino acids: CASSLDRPSVELFF. CDR3 coding DNA: TGCGCCAGCAGCTTGGATCGACCCTCAGTGGAGCTGTTTTTT.